This T cell receptor (beta chain) was captured by sequencing in a study of Graves' ophthalmopathy and Graves' hyperthyroidism. This clonotype has a count of ten or more. Transcripts of RNA were the source for amplifying TCR beta CDR3 regions. HTBI primers were employed in first-round RT-PCR, then a second-round multiplex PCR followed. TCRdb called the multiplex PCR reads again in MiXCR, with one record for every CDR3 protein. Of 400,000 to 500,000 distinct CDR3 sequences in the sample, 20% to 25% were seen once. The sequence was obtained from a woman between 18 and 29 years old with stable Graves' hyperthyroidism. The sample consisted of peripheral blood.

The CDR3 reads CSAWEGGTQTQYF. The CDR3 region has the DNA TGCAGTGCCTGGGAGGGCGGGACACAGACCCAGTACTTC. The chain employs TRBV20-1 and TRBJ2-5, with D possibly being TRBD2 (7 bases). CDR1 and CDR2 from the germline V gene are DFQATT and SNEGSKA (reference sequence). The CDR3 is 13 residues long. The ends were cut back, 6 bases at V and 6 bases at J, with 17 bases in the middle.